This is a list of T cell receptor beta chains from one sample in a study of control samples from healthy donors and cancer patients. The method was immunoSEQ multiplex PCR; TCRdb's version includes in-frame clones alone and lacks a portion of them. The profile shows more than 100,000 clones, roughly 90% of them singletons. What was sequenced was blood. The receptors originated from a young woman in good health. Each CDR3 is given with its conserved first and last residue. D genes are given only for firm matches. The listing skips clone size in some rows; elsewhere it reads once, few, many or a size class.

len	v_gene	d_gene	j_gene	abundance	CDR3nt	CDR3aa
11	TRBV29-1	TRBD2	TRBJ2-7	NA	TGCAGCGTTCTAGCGGACTACGAGCAGTACTTC	CSVLADYEQYF
15	TRBV6-5	NA	TRBJ1-6	NA	TGTGCCAGCAGCGTGGGCAGGTTCCAAGATTCACCCCTCCACTTT	CASSVGRFQDSPLHF
15	TRBV28	TRBD1	TRBJ1-5	NA	TGTGCCAGCAGCCCTCGACAGGGGGCACGACAGCCCCAGCATTTT	CASSPRQGARQPQHF
11	TRBV18	NA	TRBJ2-5	NA	TGTGCCAGCTCACCAGGGGAGACCCAGTACTTC	CASSPGETQYF
15	TRBV15	NA	TRBJ2-7	NA	TGTGCCACCAGCAGAGATCGTGGGTTCTCCTACGAGCAGTACTTC	CATSRDRGFSYEQYF
16	TRBV7-9	TRBD1	TRBJ1-4	NA	TGTGCCAGCCACGGAGGGCTGACAGGGGGCGCGGAAAAACTGTTTTTT	CASHGGLTGGAEKLFF
13	TRBV7-8	NA	TRBJ1-2	NA	TGTGCCAGCAGCATAGACAGTAACTATGGCTACACCTTC	CASSIDSNYGYTF
15	TRBV13	NA	TRBJ2-7	NA	TGTGCCAGCAGCTTACTCACTTACGACGCCTACGAGCAGTACTTC	CASSLLTYDAYEQYF
14	TRBV13	NA	TRBJ2-7	NA	TGTGCCAGCAGCTTTGTTACAGGCTCCTACGAGCAGTACTTC	CASSFVTGSYEQYF
13	TRBV7-9	NA	TRBJ1-1	once	TGTGCCAGCAGCTTAGGTTTTGGAGGTGAAGCTTTCTTT	CASSLGFGGEAFF
15	TRBV9	NA	TRBJ2-5	NA	TGTGCCAGCAGCGTAGGGGGTGTGCAGGAAGAGACCCAGTACTTC	CASSVGGVQEETQYF
14	TRBV7-9	TRBD1	TRBJ1-4	NA	TGTGCCAGCAGCTTGGGGACAGCTAATGAAAAACTGTTTTTT	CASSLGTANEKLFF
16	TRBV28	TRBD1	TRBJ1-2	NA	TGTGCCAGCAGTTCCGGGGGGACAGGCGAGAACTATGGCTACACCTTC	CASSSGGTGENYGYTF
15	TRBV27	NA	TRBJ1-1	NA	TGTGCCAGCAGTCCGACGACAATCATGAACACTGAAGCTTTCTTT	CASSPTTIMNTEAFF
16	TRBV24-1	NA	TRBJ2-7	once	TGTGCCACCAGTGATTTACGTTGGACTACACGCTACGAGCAGTACTTC	CATSDLRWTTRYEQYF
15	TRBV6-2/TRBV6-3	NA	TRBJ1-5	NA	TGTGCCAGCAGTTACTCAGACAGGCTCTCTCAGCCCCAGCATTTT	CASSYSDRLSQPQHF
13	TRBV3-1/TRBV3-2	NA	TRBJ2-3	NA	TGTGCCAGCAGCCCCACCAAATCGGGTACGCAGTATTTT	CASSPTKSGTQYF
16	TRBV3-1/TRBV3-2	TRBD1	TRBJ1-6	NA	TGTGCCAGCAGCCAACCGAGACAGGGAAGAAATTCACCCCTCCACTTT	CASSQPRQGRNSPLHF
16	TRBV28	TRBD2	TRBJ2-7	NA	TGTGCCAGCAGTTTATTAGGGTCGCTAGCGGGAGGGTGGCAGTACTTC	CASSLLGSLAGGWQYF
15	TRBV18	NA	TRBJ1-2	NA	TGTGCCAGCTCACAATCTCTGGTGGACCACTATGGCTACACCTTC	CASSQSLVDHYGYTF
15	TRBV21-1	NA	TRBJ1-2	once	TGTGCCAGCAGCAAAGTAAAGGGTATTACCTATGGCTACACCTTC	CASSKVKGITYGYTF
19	TRBV27	TRBD1	TRBJ1-5	NA	TGTGCCAGCAGTTTAAACCGGGACAGGGCTCTCTATAGCAATCAGCCCCAGCATTTT	CASSLNRDRALYSNQPQHF
13	TRBV19	NA	TRBJ1-1	NA	TGTGCCAGTAATTGGAGGGGACAAACTGAAGCTTTCTTT	CASNWRGQTEAFF
13	TRBV5-6	NA	TRBJ1-2	NA	TGTGCCAGCAGCGTCGAGGGGGTAGGTGGCTACACCTTC	CASSVEGVGGYTF
14	TRBV20-1	NA	TRBJ1-5	NA	TGCAGTGCTAGTCAGGGTCCGGGCAATCAGCCCCAGCATTTT	CSASQGPGNQPQHF
16	TRBV18	TRBD2	TRBJ2-1	NA	TGTGCCAGCTCACCACCGGGTAGCGGGAGGGCCCCTGAGCAGTTCTTC	CASSPPGSGRAPEQFF
13	TRBV18	NA	TRBJ2-5	NA	TGTGCCAGCTCCCAGGGTACTTCAGAGACCCAGTACTTC	CASSQGTSETQYF
16	TRBV21-1	NA	TRBJ1-5	NA	TGTGCCAGCAGCAACTTCGAGACAGGGTACGGGCAGCCCCAGCATTTT	CASSNFETGYGQPQHF
15	TRBV5-6	NA	TRBJ2-5	NA	TGTGCCAGCAGCTCCCACTTGTGGGCCCAAGAGACCCAGTACTTC	CASSSHLWAQETQYF
14	TRBV24-1	NA	TRBJ2-1	NA	TGTGCCAGTCAACGGGGGCCGGGGAACAATGAGCAGTTCTTC	CASQRGPGNNEQFF
15	TRBV7-2	TRBD1	TRBJ1-2	NA	TGTGCCAGCAGCTTAGTTCGACAGGGAAGTTGGGGCTACACCTTC	CASSLVRQGSWGYTF